This is a list of T cell receptor beta chains from one sample in a study of T cells after yellow fever vaccination. TCRdb redid the calling of the 5' RACE reads with MiXCR, one entry per CDR3 protein. This sample has 500,000 to 650,000 distinct CDR3 sequences; over 9% occur once, and the top ten carry about 15%. The specimen comprised PBMCs, sampled on the day of the yellow fever booster vaccination. These TCRs come from a man between 25 and 39 years old who received the YFV17D yellow fever vaccine. Each CDR3 is given with its conserved first and last residue. Each record gives: J gene, clone size, V gene, D gene, CDR3 protein, CDR3 DNA. The D gene is left open where the match is weak. Clone size is stated in some rows and not others, as once, few, many or a class when expanded.

J: TRBJ1-2
size: -
V: TRBV29-1
D: TRBD1
CDR3: CSDRDSTNYGYTF
DNA: TGCAGCGATCGGGACAGCACTAACTATGGCTACACCTTC

J: TRBJ2-1
size: -
V: TRBV5-4
D: -
CDR3: CASSDYRGHNEQFF
DNA: TGTGCCAGCAGCGACTACCGGGGCCACAATGAGCAGTTCTTC

J: TRBJ1-5
size: few
V: TRBV20-1
D: -
CDR3: CSARDRQGPQPQHF
DNA: TGCAGTGCTAGAGATCGGCAGGGTCCTCAGCCTCAGCATTTT

J: TRBJ1-2
size: many
V: TRBV27
D: TRBD1
CDR3: CASSFSGTGYGYTF
DNA: TGTGCCAGCAGTTTCTCCGGGACAGGGTATGGCTACACCTTC

J: TRBJ2-4
size: few
V: TRBV20-1
D: -
CDR3: CSAREGSGVKNIQYF
DNA: TGCAGTGCTAGAGAAGGGTCAGGGGTTAAAAACATTCAGTACTTC

J: TRBJ2-7
size: -
V: TRBV29-1
D: -
CDR3: CSVGAPSNEQYF
DNA: TGCAGCGTTGGGGCACCTAGCAACGAGCAGTACTTC

J: TRBJ2-1
size: many
V: TRBV30
D: -
CDR3: CAWSYSNEQFF
DNA: TGTGCCTGGAGTTATTCGAATGAGCAGTTCTTC

J: TRBJ1-1
size: -
V: TRBV11-2
D: -
CDR3: CASSTRRGLNTEAFF
DNA: TGTGCCAGCAGCACCCGGCGAGGGTTGAACACTGAAGCTTTCTTT

J: TRBJ2-1
size: -
V: TRBV10-2
D: TRBD2
CDR3: CASSNGRGRNEQFF
DNA: TGCGCCAGCAGCAATGGGAGGGGACGGAATGAGCAGTTCTTC

J: TRBJ2-7
size: few
V: TRBV28
D: -
CDR3: CASSFTGLTYEQYF
DNA: TGTGCCAGCAGTTTCACGGGGCTCACCTACGAGCAGTACTTC

J: TRBJ2-1
size: -
V: TRBV5-1
D: -
CDR3: CASSLFSYNEQFF
DNA: TGCGCCAGCAGCTTGTTTAGTTACAATGAGCAGTTCTTC

J: TRBJ2-1
size: few
V: TRBV9
D: TRBD1
CDR3: CASSGRTGSNEQFF
DNA: TGTGCCAGCAGCGGGAGGACAGGCAGCAATGAGCAGTTCTTC

J: TRBJ2-1
size: -
V: TRBV7-9
D: TRBD1
CDR3: CASSFGEQGEQFF
DNA: TGTGCCAGCAGCTTTGGGGAACAGGGGGAGCAGTTCTTC

J: TRBJ1-2
size: -
V: TRBV5-1
D: -
CDR3: CASSSRGTADYGYTF
DNA: TGCGCCAGCAGCTCACGCGGGACTGCGGATTATGGCTACACCTTC

J: TRBJ2-7
size: few
V: TRBV4-2
D: TRBD2
CDR3: CASSQDQRSLAGGHEQYF
DNA: TGTGCCAGCAGCCAAGATCAGAGGAGTCTAGCGGGAGGTCACGAGCAGTACTTC

J: TRBJ1-5
size: -
V: TRBV12-3/TRBV12-4
D: -
CDR3: CASSLSHRVGLRNQPQHF
DNA: TGTGCCAGCAGTTTAAGTCACAGGGTAGGCTTGCGCAATCAGCCCCAGCATTTT

J: TRBJ2-7
size: many
V: TRBV27
D: -
CDR3: CASSLSPGAGDEQYF
DNA: TGTGCCAGCAGTTTATCGCCAGGGGCCGGGGACGAGCAGTACTTC

J: TRBJ2-5
size: many
V: TRBV4-3
D: TRBD1
CDR3: CASSQEGGRQGSETQYF
DNA: TGCGCCAGCAGCCAAGAAGGCGGCCGACAGGGATCAGAGACCCAGTACTTC

J: TRBJ1-1
size: many
V: TRBV5-6
D: -
CDR3: CASSLVGVNTEAFF
DNA: TGTGCCAGCAGCTTGGTGGGAGTGAACACTGAAGCTTTCTTT

J: TRBJ1-1
size: -
V: TRBV4-3
D: -
CDR3: CASSQPGLGTEAFF
DNA: TGCGCCAGCAGCCAGCCAGGTTTAGGTACTGAAGCTTTCTTT

J: TRBJ1-2
size: few
V: TRBV5-1
D: -
CDR3: CASSLGAGVYGYTF
DNA: TGCGCCAGCAGCTTGGGCGCGGGAGTGTATGGCTACACCTTC

J: TRBJ2-7
size: -
V: TRBV27
D: TRBD2
CDR3: CASNRAGASSYEQYF
DNA: TGTGCCAGCAACCGAGCGGGGGCGAGCTCCTACGAGCAGTACTTC

J: TRBJ2-1
size: few
V: TRBV12-3/TRBV12-4
D: TRBD1
CDR3: CASSEDRVFINEQFF
DNA: TGTGCCAGCAGTGAGGACAGGGTCTTTATCAATGAGCAGTTCTTC

J: TRBJ1-2
size: few
V: TRBV27
D: -
CDR3: CASSLEGGYGYTF
DNA: TGTGCCAGCAGTTTAGAAGGGGGGTATGGCTACACCTTC

J: TRBJ2-1
size: -
V: TRBV7-8
D: TRBD2
CDR3: CASSLSSLAGDDEQFF
DNA: TGTGCCAGCAGCCTCAGCTCACTAGCGGGAGACGATGAGCAGTTCTTC

J: TRBJ2-7
size: few
V: TRBV5-6
D: TRBD2
CDR3: CASSPSVAGGPYEQYF
DNA: TGTGCCAGCAGCCCTTCCGTAGCGGGAGGGCCCTACGAGCAGTACTTC

J: TRBJ2-7
size: -
V: TRBV6-2/TRBV6-3
D: TRBD2
CDR3: CASSYGGLAGHEQYF
DNA: TGTGCCAGCAGTTATGGCGGGCTAGCGGGACACGAGCAGTACTTC

J: TRBJ2-7
size: many
V: TRBV20-1
D: TRBD2
CDR3: CSASDSGTSGVASYEQYF
DNA: TGCAGTGCTAGCGACAGTGGGACTAGCGGGGTTGCCTCCTACGAGCAGTACTTC

J: TRBJ2-5
size: -
V: TRBV5-1
D: -
CDR3: CASSLGVSAGGEETQYF
DNA: TGCGCCAGCAGCTTAGGGGTCAGCGCGGGTGGGGAAGAGACCCAGTACTTC

J: TRBJ2-1
size: -
V: TRBV5-1
D: TRBD2
CDR3: CASSLAGTTLLNEQFF
DNA: TGCGCCAGCAGCTTGGCAGGGACTACCCTACTAAATGAGCAGTTCTTC

J: TRBJ2-7
size: -
V: TRBV5-1
D: -
CDR3: CASCLIFLGRGVGSEQYF
DNA: TGCGCCAGCTGCTTGATCTTCCTCGGCAGGGGAGTAGGTAGCGAGCAGTACTTC

J: TRBJ2-6
size: -
V: TRBV6-7
D: TRBD2
CDR3: CATSYPGGGSGANVLTF
DNA: TGTGCCACCAGTTATCCTGGGGGGGGCTCTGGGGCCAACGTCCTGACTTTC

J: TRBJ1-6
size: -
V: TRBV5-1
D: -
CDR3: CASSLGAANSPLHF
DNA: TGCGCCAGCAGCTTGGGAGCAGCCAATTCACCCCTCCACTTT

J: TRBJ2-1
size: few
V: TRBV29-1
D: -
CDR3: CSVEVTMVNNEQFF
DNA: TGCAGCGTTGAAGTAACAATGGTTAACAATGAGCAGTTCTTC

J: TRBJ2-1
size: many
V: TRBV20-1
D: -
CDR3: CSARDRSGENYNEQFF
DNA: TGCAGTGCTAGAGATCGATCGGGGGAAAACTACAATGAGCAGTTCTTC